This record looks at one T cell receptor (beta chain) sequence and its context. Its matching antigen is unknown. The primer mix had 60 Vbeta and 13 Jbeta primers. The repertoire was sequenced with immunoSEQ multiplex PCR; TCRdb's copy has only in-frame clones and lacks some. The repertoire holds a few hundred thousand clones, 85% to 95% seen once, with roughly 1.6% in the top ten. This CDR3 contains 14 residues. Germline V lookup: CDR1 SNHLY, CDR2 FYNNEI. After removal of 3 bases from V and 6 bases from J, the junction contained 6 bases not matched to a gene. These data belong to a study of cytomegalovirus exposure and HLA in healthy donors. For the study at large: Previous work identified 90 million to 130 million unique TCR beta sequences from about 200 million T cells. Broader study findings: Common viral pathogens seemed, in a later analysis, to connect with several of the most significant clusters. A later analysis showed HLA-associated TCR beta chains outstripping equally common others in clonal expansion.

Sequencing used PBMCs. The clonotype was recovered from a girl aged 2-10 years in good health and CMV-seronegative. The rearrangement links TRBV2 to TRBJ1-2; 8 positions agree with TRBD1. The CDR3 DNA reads TGTGCCAGCAGTGATTGGCAGGGGGCGGATGGCTACACCTTC. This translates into CASSDWQGADGYTF.